The next 30 T cell receptor beta chains were all read from a single sample in a study of radiotherapy plus CTLA-4 blockade in lung cancer. Here immunoSEQ multiplex PCR was the method, and the copy in TCRdb shows in-frame clones only, minus some. Of over 75,000 clones detected, roughly four fifths appear once; the ten largest clones hold 0.82%. The sample in question was peripheral blood, obtained from a patient treated with radiotherapy plus ipilimumab. All receptors come from a human donor with non-small cell lung cancer who had stable disease on radiotherapy plus ipilimumab.

The gene calls are TRBV18 and TRBJ1-6; D ambiguous. This CDR3 spans 13 amino acids. V was cut by 1 base and J by 5 bases, with 3 bases left in between. Germline loops: CDR1 KGHSH, CDR2 LQKENI. CDR3 DNA: TGTGCCAGCTCACCACTGGATAATTCACCCCTCCACTTT. The encoded protein is CASSPLDNSPLHF.

The rearrangement uses TRBV20-1 and TRBJ2-7; D gene uncertain. Germline V gives CDR1 DFQATT, CDR2 SNEGSKA (reference sequence). V lost 4 bases and J lost 5, with 9 bases in between. CDR3 size: 11 residues. CDR3 coding DNA: TGCAGTGCTACCCACCAGGACGAGCAGTACTTC. Translation gives CSATHQDEQYF.

This chain uses TRBV28 with TRBJ2-2; no firm D call. Per germline, CDR1 MDHEN and CDR2 SYDVKM. The CDR3 has 11 residues. V was cut by 8 bases and J by 5 bases, with 6 bases left in between. CDR3: CASLHTGELFF. The CDR3 DNA reads as TGTGCCAGCCTCCATACCGGGGAGCTGTTTTTT.

The chain has TRBV12-1 and TRBJ1-1; the DNA was not compared with TRBD1, the D call given in the table. TRBV12-1 is recorded as a pseudogene. This CDR3 region has 15 residues. The DNA for the CDR3 is TGTGCCAGCAGCTCCTGGTTCAGGGTAGGGACTGAAGCTTTCTTT. Protein: CASSSWFRVGTEAFF.

This clone was counted a single time. The rearrangement joins TRBV7-2 to TRBJ2-2; no clear D. CDR3 length equals 17 residues. Germline assignment: CDR1 SGHTA and CDR2 FQGNSA. The V gene lost 1 base and the J gene lost 0 bases, with 12 bases spanning the gap. The CDR3 protein is CASSLVMSRANTGELFF. CDR3 nucleotide sequence: TGTGCCAGCAGCTTAGTAATGTCTCGGGCGAACACCGGGGAGCTGTTTTTT. The full variable domain, completed using reference TRBV7-2 and TRBJ2-2, is GAGVSQSPSNKVTEKGKDVELRCDPISGHTALYWYRQSLGQGLEFLIYFQGNSAPDKSGLPSDRFSAERTGGSVSTLTIQRTQQEDSAVYLCASSLVMSRANTGELFFGEGSRLTVL.

This clone was counted between two and nine times. The chain employs TRBV7-8 and TRBJ2-7; TRBD2 matches at 7 bases. Trimming cost V 5 bases and J 5 bases; bases outside gene matches: 12. Germline CDR1 and CDR2: SGHVS and FQNEAQ. This CDR3 has 15 amino acids. CDR3: CASSGGVAGAHEQYF. As DNA, the CDR3 is TGTGCCAGCAGCGGTGGGGTGGCGGGAGCCCACGAGCAGTACTTC.

J is TRBJ2-1 and V is TRBV28; TRBD1 matches 10 bases. The V segment lost 7 bases and the J segment 4 bases; nucleotides outside the gene matches: 16. The CDR3 spans 18 residues. Germline V gene sequence: CDR1 MDHEN, CDR2 SYDVKM. CDR3 coding DNA: TGTGCCAGCAAGACAACACATACCCGGGGACAGGGGTACAATGAGCAGTTCTTC. Translation: CASKTTHTRGQGYNEQFF.

The rearrangement joins TRBV2 to TRBJ2-1, with 12 bases matching TRBD2. The CDR3 has 14 amino acids. V lost 4 bases and J lost 8; bases outside the gene matches: 3. Germline lookup yields CDR1 SNHLY and CDR2 FYNNEI. The CDR3 protein is CASSVLAGGDEQFF. DNA for the CDR3: TGTGCCAGCAGTGTTCTAGCGGGGGGGGATGAGCAGTTCTTC.

The V gene is TRBV2, the J gene TRBJ2-1; TRBD2 matches at 11 bases. The V gene's germline CDR1 is SNHLY and CDR2 FYNNEI. There are 15 residues in the CDR3. V dropped 6 bases and J dropped 7; count of bases not matched to a gene: 8. The chain's CDR3 is CASRRLAGSPNEQFF. In DNA form, the CDR3 reads TGTGCCAGCAGGAGACTAGCGGGGTCCCCAAATGAGCAGTTCTTC. The full variable domain, with the rest looked up from reference TRBV2 and TRBJ2-1, is EPEVTQTPSHQVTQMGQEVILRCVPISNHLYFYWYRQILGQKVEFLVSFYNNEISEKSEIFDDQFSVERPDGSNFTLKIRSTKLEDSAMYFCASRRLAGSPNEQFFGPGTRLTVL.

This rearrangement joins TRBV6-1 to TRBJ2-7, with D unclear. Trimming removed 4 bases at V and 6 bases at J, with 13 bases between. Germline loops: CDR1 MNHNS, CDR2 SASEGT. The CDR3 is 13 amino acids. The CDR3 DNA is TGTGCCAGCAGTGTGGGCAGATCCGGCGAGCAGTACTTC. Residues: CASSVGRSGEQYF.

This clone has a single count. The chain uses TRBV30 and TRBJ2-7, with D perhaps matching TRBD2 (5 bases). Germline CDR1 and CDR2: GTSNPN and SVGIG (reference sequence). The V gene lost 0 bases and the J gene lost 0 bases, with 9 bases spanning the gap. The CDR3 is 14 residues long. The CDR3 region is CAWSVGRGSYEQYF. DNA for the CDR3: TGTGCCTGGAGTGTCGGACGGGGCTCCTACGAGCAGTACTTC.

The chain carries TRBV11-3 and TRBJ2-3, with 13 bases identical to TRBD2. The J segment lost 4 bases and the V segment lost 2 bases, leaving 0 bases of the junction unmatched. This CDR3 has 15 residues. Germline V gene sequence: CDR1 SGHNT, CDR2 YENEEA. The CDR3 sequence: CASSLTSGRADTQYF. The CDR3 nucleotides read TGTGCCAGCAGCTTAACTAGCGGGAGGGCAGATACGCAGTATTTT.

A few counts support this clone. The chain carries TRBV19 and TRBJ2-7; 7 bases line up with TRBD1. Per the germline V gene, CDR1 is LNHDA and CDR2 is SQIVND (reference sequence). V shed 6 bases and J 2 bases; nucleotides not matched to a gene: 4. The CDR3 has 13 residues. The CDR3 here is CASRRQGTYEQYF. DNA for the CDR3: TGTGCCAGTAGACGACAGGGCACCTACGAGCAGTACTTC.

The rearrangement joins TRBV18 to TRBJ2-3; unclear D gene. Germline values: CDR1 KGHSH, CDR2 LQKENI. V was trimmed by 1 base and J by 6 bases, leaving 2 bases between them. The CDR3 contains 11 residues. CDR3 nucleotides: TGTGCCAGCTCACCACGGGATACGCAGTATTTT. This encodes CASSPRDTQYF.

This clone has a handful of counts. The chain is built from TRBV29-1 and TRBJ2-2; 9 bases are a match to TRBD1. V gave up 7 bases and J gave up 1 base; unmatched junction bases: 13. Per the germline V gene, CDR1 is SQVTM and CDR2 is ANQGSEA. The length of the CDR3 is 17 residues. CDR3 DNA sequence: TGCAGCGCCACGGGACAGGGCGGTGTTAAGAACACCGGGGAGCTGTTTTTT. Translation gives CSATGQGGVKNTGELFF.

This chain connects TRBV27 to TRBJ2-1; D is undetermined. Looked up from germline, CDR1 is MNHEY and CDR2 is SMNVEV (reference sequence). The V and J ends lost 0 bases and 7 bases respectively, with 13 bases between them. The CDR3 is 15 residues long. The CDR3 spells CASSLSRLSSNEQFF. In DNA form, the CDR3 reads TGTGCCAGCAGTTTATCGAGACTCTCCTCAAATGAGCAGTTCTTC.

The chain employs TRBV5-1 and TRBJ2-1, with 7 bases that match TRBD1. This CDR3 is built from 15 residues. Germline V gene lookup returns CDR1 SGHRS and CDR2 YFSETQ. The trim removed 5 bases at V and 4 bases at J, leaving 9 bases unmatched. The DNA for the CDR3 is TGCGCCAGCAGACCAGAACAGGGGACATACAATGAGCAGTTCTTC. Translated: CASRPEQGTYNEQFF.

This rearrangement joins TRBV7-2 to TRBJ2-4; D gene uncertain. V lost 6 bases, J lost 8 bases, and 14 bases lay in between. The CDR3 loop spans 13 amino acids. Germline-derived CDR1 and CDR2 are SGHTA and FQGNSA. CDR3 bases: TGTGCCAGCAGGCGAGACAAGGCGGACATTCAGTACTTC. Translating it yields CASRRDKADIQYF. The whole variable domain, filled in from reference TRBV7-2 and TRBJ2-4, reads GAGVSQSPSNKVTEKGKDVELRCDPISGHTALYWYRQSLGQGLEFLIYFQGNSAPDKSGLPSDRFSAERTGGSVSTLTIQRTQQEDSAVYLCASRRDKADIQYFGAGTRLSVL.

The CDR3 loop reads CASQWTPGTEAFF. CDR3 DNA: TGTGCCAGCCAGTGGACCCCCGGCACTGAAGCTTTCTTT. The chain combines TRBV27 with TRBJ1-1; D is unclear. Trimming pared 8 bases from V and 4 bases from J, leaving 14 bases between. The CDR3 runs 13 residues. The germline V gene has CDR1 MNHEY and CDR2 SMNVEV (reference sequence).

In DNA form, the CDR3 reads TGTGCCTGGGGGGGGGCAGGGAGCTCCTACGAGCAGTACTTC. Translating gives CAWGGAGSSYEQYF. The V and J genes are TRBV30 and TRBJ2-7; a weak D match, TRBD2 (7 bases). Trimming cost V 5 bases and J 0 bases, with 14 bases left between them. From germline, CDR1 is GTSNPN and CDR2 SVGIG (reference sequence). The CDR3 spans 14 residues.

The gene calls are TRBV6-5 and TRBJ2-1; 11 bases line up with TRBD2. The germline gives CDR1 MNHEY, CDR2 SVGAGI. This CDR3 contains 15 residues. The V segment lost 5 bases and the J segment 4 bases; nucleotides outside the gene matches: 4. The CDR3: CASSIAGGVYNEQFF. DNA of the CDR3: TGTGCCAGCAGTATAGCGGGGGGGGTATACAATGAGCAGTTCTTC.

The V gene is TRBV7-9, the J gene TRBJ2-7; 7 bases are a match to TRBD1. The CDR3 extends over 16 amino acids. Germline-derived CDR1 and CDR2 are SEHNR and FQNEAQ (reference sequence). V lost 1 base and J lost 1; bases outside the gene matches: 7. CDR3 sequence reads: CASSLGQGLKSYEQYF. CDR3 sequence (DNA): TGTGCCAGCAGCTTAGGACAGGGTCTGAAGTCCTACGAGCAGTACTTC.

CDR3: CASSSGQVTGELFF. In DNA form, the CDR3 reads TGCGCCAGCAGCTCGGGACAGGTCACCGGGGAGCTGTTTTTT. The rearrangement joins TRBV5-1 to TRBJ2-2; 8 nucleotides agree with TRBD1. Germline V gene lookup returns CDR1 SGHRS and CDR2 YFSETQ. The CDR3 extends over 14 amino acids. Trimming took 3 bases from V and 4 from J; bases not matched to a gene: 2.

The V and J genes are TRBV11-2 and TRBJ1-1; D uncertain. The CDR3 totals 16 residues. V was trimmed by 6 bases and J by 1 base, leaving 18 bases between them. CDR1 and CDR2 from the germline V gene are SGHAT and FQNNGV. The chain's CDR3 is CASRRALVTGNTEAFF. CDR3 bases: TGTGCCAGCAGAAGGGCCCTCGTTACTGGGAACACTGAAGCTTTCTTT.

This rearrangement joins TRBV6-1 to TRBJ1-1; D is unclear. Trimming removed 1 base from V and 0 bases from J, with 6 bases in between. The length of the CDR3 is 14 residues. Germline V CDR1 and CDR2: MNHNS, SASEGT. DNA of the CDR3: TGTGCCAGCAGTGAAGGGCAGTTGAACACTGAAGCTTTCTTT. Amino acids: CASSEGQLNTEAFF.

V usage is TRBV15 and J usage is TRBJ2-7, with D tentatively TRBD2 (6 bases). V lost 3 bases and J 6 bases, leaving 24 bases between the germline ends. In germline, CDR1 is LNHNV, CDR2 YYDKDF (reference sequence). This CDR3 is 17 amino acids long. The CDR3 nucleotides read TGTGCCACCAGCAGCCCGAGGCCCGGGACTGGATGGGGCGAGCAGTACTTC. Protein sequence: CATSSPRPGTGWGEQYF. The variable domain in full, completed from reference TRBV15 and TRBJ2-7, reads DAMVIQNPRYQVTQFGKPVTLSCSQTLNHNVMYWYQQKSSQAPKLLFHYYDKDFNNEADTPDNFQSRRPNTSFCFLDIRSPGLGDTAMYLCATSSPRPGTGWGEQYFGPGTRLTVT.

The chain uses TRBV7-3 and TRBJ1-1; D remains unclear. The CDR3 contains 14 residues. The V and J ends lost 3 bases and 1 base respectively, with 9 bases between them. Looked up from germline, CDR1 is SGHTA and CDR2 is FQGTGA. The CDR3 loop reads CASSFSVGNTEAFF. The CDR3 DNA is TGTGCCAGCAGCTTTTCTGTGGGGAACACTGAAGCTTTCTTT.

This chain joins TRBV1 and TRBJ1-2. TRBV1 represents a pseudogene. The CDR3 has 15 residues. The CDR3 nucleotides are TGCACCAGCAGCCAATCTCGCCGTCGGGAGGTTGGCTACACCTTC. It yields the protein CTSSQSRRREVGYTF.

The chain recombines TRBV25-1 with TRBJ2-7; 7 bases agree with TRBD1. This CDR3 has 15 amino acids. Germline V gene lookup returns CDR1 MGHDK and CDR2 SYGVNS. J gave up 2 bases and V 6 bases, and 10 bases lay outside the gene matches. CDR3 sequence: CASSPRGGEAYEQYF. The CDR3 DNA reads as TGTGCCAGCAGCCCCCGAGGGGGCGAAGCCTACGAGCAGTACTTC.

The V call is TRBV11-1, the J call TRBJ2-7, with D possibly being TRBD1 (7 bases). CDR3 length: 14 residues. Deletions cut 1 base from V and 6 bases from J, with 13 bases between. Germline lookup yields CDR1 SGHAT and CDR2 FQDESV (reference sequence). The DNA for the CDR3 is TGTGCCAGCAGCTTAGACGACAGGGAGGCCGAGCAGTACTTC. It specifies CASSLDDREAEQYF.